The following is a T cell receptor beta chain sequence with its context. Its cognate antigen is unknown. The source of the sample is a study of shared clonotypes between healthy human individuals. Overall study results and limits: Lower generation probabilities were found for non-shared clonotypes than for those shared by all four donors. Estimated clonotype richness was generally higher in naive than memory subsets. Several donors showed sharing of around 5% of naive CD4 clonotypes. Enrolling few donors narrowed the genetic and exposure-history diversity that was represented.

CD45RO-negative cells were positively selected for CCR7, leaving out terminally differentiated effector memory CD45RA+ cells. The protocol was immunoSEQ multiplex PCR, while the TCRdb copy is restricted to in-frame clones and leaves out a portion. The table shows approximately 590,000 clones, with roughly 96% occurring only once. Sequencing was performed on naive CD8+ T cells sorted from blood. The receptor's source is a woman between 25 and 40 years old in good health.

CDR3 amino acids: CASSLDRGFGANVLTF. DNA of the CDR3: TGTGCCAGCAGCTTGGACAGGGGTTTCGGGGCCAACGTCCTGACTTTC. The J gene is TRBJ2-6, the V gene TRBV16; 9 bases line up with TRBD1. Germline CDR1 KGHSY, CDR2 FQNENV. With V trimmed by 5 bases and J by 4 bases, 6 bases remained unmatched. This CDR3 comprises 16 residues.